This TCR beta chain is from a study of T cells in Graves' hyperthyroidism and ophthalmopathy. Overall study results and limits: Most thyroid-expanded clonotypes above 0.001 were also found in blood.

The study left out patients who had uncontrolled infection, other autoimmune disease, pregnancy or lactation. Amplification targeted TCR beta CDR3 regions from RNA transcripts. Carried out on the TCR CDR3, a first-round RT-PCR used the HTBI primer set. TCRdb redid the calling of the multiplex PCR reads with MiXCR, one entry per CDR3 protein. This table has 480,000 or so distinct CDR3 sequences, 40% to 50% appearing once. Comments on this clonotype: The antigen remains undetermined.

The TCR sequence derives from an adult woman with Graves' disease, either hyperthyroidism or ophthalmopathy (not recorded which). The sample was peripheral blood or thyroid tissue (not recorded which).

For the CDR3, the DNA is TGCAGCGTTGCCGAGGGCGGGAGCTCCTACGAGCAGTACTTC. Translating it yields CSVAEGGSSYEQYF. V gene TRBV29-1 combines with J gene TRBJ2-7; 7 bases match TRBD2. This CDR3 has 14 amino acids. Germline V CDR1 and CDR2: SQVTM, ANQGSEA. V lost 4 bases to trimming and J lost 0 bases; unmatched junction nucleotides: 6.